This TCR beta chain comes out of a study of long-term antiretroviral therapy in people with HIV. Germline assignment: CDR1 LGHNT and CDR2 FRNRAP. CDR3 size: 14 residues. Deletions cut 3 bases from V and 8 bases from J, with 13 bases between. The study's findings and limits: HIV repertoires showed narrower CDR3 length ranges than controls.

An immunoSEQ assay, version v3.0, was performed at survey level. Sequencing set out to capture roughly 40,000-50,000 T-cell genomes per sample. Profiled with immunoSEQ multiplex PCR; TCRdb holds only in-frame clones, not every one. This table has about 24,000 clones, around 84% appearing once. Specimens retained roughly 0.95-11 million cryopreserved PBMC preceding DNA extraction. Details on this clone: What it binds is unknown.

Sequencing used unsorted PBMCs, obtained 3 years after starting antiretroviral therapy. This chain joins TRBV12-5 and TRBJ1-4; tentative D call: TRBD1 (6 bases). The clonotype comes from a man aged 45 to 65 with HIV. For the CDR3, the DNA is TGTGCTAGTGGTTTAGGCGACAGGATCGAAAAACTGTTTTTT. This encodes CASGLGDRIEKLFF.